Each of the 14 T cell receptor beta chains below was sequenced from the same sample in a study of T cells in Graves' hyperthyroidism and ophthalmopathy. RNA transcripts served as the template for amplifying TCR beta CDR3 regions. HTBI primers drove first-round RT-PCR of the TCR CDR3. Each CDR3 protein gets one entry after TCRdb re-called the multiplex PCR reads with MiXCR. The sample yields over 700,000 distinct CDR3 sequences, roughly 37% seen once. Sequenced material: blood. The receptors come from a man younger than 30 with Graves' hyperthyroidism.

V and J are TRBV30 and TRBJ1-1; D unclear. The CDR3 contains 11 residues. Germline assignment: CDR1 GTSNPN and CDR2 SVGIG (reference sequence). The V gene lost 0 bases and the J gene lost 10 bases, with 9 bases spanning the gap. CDR3 nucleotides: TGTGCCTGGAGTGTACGAGCAGGAGCTTTCTTT. Protein: CAWSVRAGAFF. Combining the CDR3 with reference TRBV30 and TRBJ1-1 gives the whole variable domain SQTIHQWPATLVQPVGSPLSLECTVEGTSNPNLYWYRQAAGRGLQLLFYSVGIGQISSEVPQNLSASRPQDRQFILSSKKLLLSDSGFYLCAWSVRAGAFFGQGTRLTVV.

The chain carries TRBV10-1 and TRBJ1-2; D gene ambiguous. The CDR3 contains 14 residues. The germline V gene encodes CDR1 WNHNN and CDR2 SYGVQD (reference sequence). V lost 7 bases and J lost 2, with 14 bases in between. DNA for the CDR3: TGCGCCAGCATCCCTGGACGGACGAACTATGGCTACACCTTC. Translating gives CASIPGRTNYGYTF.

The CDR3 nucleotides are TGCGCCAGCAGCCACGGGTCCCTCTACGAGCAGTACTTC. Encoded protein: CASSHGSLYEQYF. The chain recombines TRBV4-1 with TRBJ2-7; D is undetermined. This CDR3 spans 13 amino acids. CDR1 MGHRA and CDR2 YSYEKL come from the germline V gene. V lost 3 bases and J lost 3, with 9 bases in between.

This clonotype was counted many times. This sequence joins TRBV7-9 and TRBJ1-1, with TRBD1 as a possible D gene (5 bases). The CDR3 loop spans 15 amino acids. V lost 5 bases, J lost 1 base, and 14 bases lay in between. Germline-derived CDR1 and CDR2 are SEHNR and FQNEAQ (reference sequence). The CDR3, as DNA: TGTGCCAGCAGCCCAGGCCAGGGAACGAACACTGAAGCTTTCTTT. Translation: CASSPGQGTNTEAFF.

The chain uses TRBV5-8 and TRBJ1-6; D is uncertain. This CDR3 region has 16 residues. Between the trimmed V and J ends, which lost 0 bases and 9 bases, there was a span of 16 bases. CDR1 and CDR2 from the germline V gene are SGHTS and YDEGEE. Here the CDR3 DNA reads TGTGCCAGCAGCTTGGTCTGGAGCGAATCGGGTTCACCCCTCCACTTT. Amino acids: CASSLVWSESGSPLHF.

J is TRBJ2-7 and V is TRBV19, with D possibly TRBD1 on 5 matching bases. V was trimmed by 5 bases and J by 6 bases, leaving 14 bases between them. Germline V lookup: CDR1 LNHDA, CDR2 SQIVND (reference sequence). The CDR3 runs 13 residues. The CDR3 reads CASSLQGAAEQYF. The DNA for the CDR3 is TGTGCCAGTAGTCTCCAGGGTGCCGCCGAGCAGTACTTC.

This clonotype appeared many times. The V call is TRBV25-1, the J call TRBJ2-7; D might be TRBD2 (5 bases). V lost 1 base and J lost 3, with 7 bases in between. This CDR3 is built from 13 residues. The germline CDR1 and CDR2 sequences are MGHDK and SYGVNS. CDR3: CASSESRGYEQYF. As DNA, the CDR3 is TGTGCCAGCAGTGAATCCCGGGGCTACGAGCAGTACTTC.

Points on this clonotype: This may come from a read error, since a much larger clone is one base off. The chain has TRBV7-2 and TRBJ1-1; D is undetermined. The CDR3 is 15 amino acids. The V gene's germline CDR1 is SGHTA and CDR2 FQGNSA. V was shortened by 7 bases and J by 1 base, with 16 bases between the two germline ends. CDR3 sequence reads: CASNLYGVGNTEAFF. The DNA for the CDR3 is TGTGCCAGCAACCTGTACGGGGTCGGGAACACTGAAGCTTTCTTT.

Many counts were recorded for this clonotype. This chain uses TRBV19 with TRBJ1-4; D is possibly TRBD1 (5 bases). From germline, CDR1 is LNHDA and CDR2 SQIVND (reference sequence). V lost 9 bases to trimming and J lost 0 bases, with 8 bases between them. The CDR3 is made up of 13 amino acids. CDR3 region: CASGGATNEKLFF. CDR3 DNA: TGTGCCAGCGGGGGAGCAACTAATGAAAAACTGTTTTTT.

This chain connects TRBV6-5 to TRBJ2-5; 7 positions match TRBD2. The V segment lost 6 bases and the J segment 3 bases; nucleotides outside the gene matches: 10. Per the germline V gene, CDR1 is MNHEY and CDR2 is SVGAGI. The CDR3 sequence is 15 residues long. The CDR3 spells CASSQVPSGKETQYF. The CDR3 DNA follows: TGTGCCAGCAGCCAAGTCCCTAGCGGAAAAGAGACCCAGTACTTC.

V is TRBV7-8 and J is TRBJ2-5, with a tentative D call TRBD1 (6 bases). Trimming stripped 5 bases from V and 2 bases from J, with 15 bases between. The length of the CDR3 is 15 residues. The germline gives CDR1 SGHVS, CDR2 FQNEAQ. This chain's CDR3 is CASSAQAGAQETQYF. The CDR3 DNA sequence: TGTGCCAGCAGCGCCCAGGCAGGGGCACAAGAGACCCAGTACTTC.

This clonotype has a count of ten or more. The V call is TRBV5-1, the J call TRBJ1-1; possibly TRBD1 for D (6 bases). V was cut by 4 bases and J by 1 base, with 11 bases left in between. From germline, CDR1 is SGHRS and CDR2 YFSETQ. This CDR3 is 14 amino acids long. The CDR3 nucleotides read TGCGCCAGCAGCGTACGGGACACGAACACTGAAGCTTTCTTT. Its protein is CASSVRDTNTEAFF.

This clonotype was found many times. This chain links TRBV7-6 with TRBJ1-4, with 7 bases identical to TRBD1. Trimming at V came to 1 base and at J to 4 bases, leaving 6 bases not matched to a gene. Germline V CDR1 and CDR2: SGHVS, FNYEAQ. The CDR3 runs 16 residues. The CDR3 protein is CASSLVSAGGNEKLFF. CDR3 sequence (DNA): TGTGCCAGCAGCTTAGTATCGGCAGGGGGTAATGAAAAACTGTTTTTT.

V is TRBV14 and J is TRBJ1-5, with a weak D call TRBD1 (5 bases). CDR3 size: 15 residues. V lost 2 bases and J 5 bases, leaving 13 bases between the germline ends. Germline-derived CDR1 and CDR2 are SGHDN and FVKESK. The CDR3 DNA sequence: TGTGCCAGCAGCCAACCCGACAGTGCGTATCAGCCCCAGCATTTT. Amino acids: CASSQPDSAYQPQHF.